The rows below give T cell receptor beta chains drawn from one sample of a study of blood T cell repertoires in COVID-19. Using immunoSEQ multiplex PCR, the repertoire was profiled, and TCRdb retains in-frame clones only, with some absent. The repertoire has 150,000 or so clones, over 80% of them found once; the top ten carry about 3%. Sequenced material: peripheral blood. Receptors were obtained from a woman aged 40 to 50 with active or convalescent COVID-19. The CDR3 runs from the conserved cysteine through the conserved F or W. D genes are given only for firm matches. The size field is filled for only some rows; it gives once, few, many or a size class.

TRBD2,-,TRBJ2-1,TRBV4-3,TGCGCCAGCAGCCAAGGCGCTAGCGGGAATTTCGGTGAGCAGTTCTTC,CASSQGASGNFGEQFF
-,-,TRBJ2-3,TRBV7-2,TGTGCCAGCAGCTTAAGTCAGGGGATGGTGGCAGATACGCAGTATTTT,CASSLSQGMVADTQYF
-,once,TRBJ1-2,TRBV27,TGTGCCAGCAGTTTCACGGAGAACTATGGCTACACCTTC,CASSFTENYGYTF
TRBD1,-,TRBJ1-2,TRBV27,TGTGCCAGCAGTTGGGGACAGGGGGCGGGAGGCTACACCTTC,CASSWGQGAGGYTF
-,few,TRBJ2-7,TRBV9,TGTGCCAGCAGCGTAGAGGAGGGATCCTACGAGCAGTACTTC,CASSVEEGSYEQYF
-,-,TRBJ1-6,TRBV18,TGTGCCAGCTCACGGGCGGAGCGGGCTAGTTCACCCCTCCACTTT,CASSRAERASSPLHF
TRBD1,-,TRBJ1-1,TRBV7-9,TGTGCCAGCAGCTTAAGTAAGGGGGCGAACACTGAAGCTTTCTTT,CASSLSKGANTEAFF
TRBD2,-,TRBJ2-3,TRBV10-3,TGTGCCATCAGTGATCGGGGGGGGACTTTGTCCACAGATACGCAGTATTTT,CAISDRGGTLSTDTQYF
-,-,TRBJ1-1,TRBV5-6,TGTGCCAGCAGCTTGAAAGGGGGACCCAACACTGAAGCTTTCTTT,CASSLKGGPNTEAFF
-,-,TRBJ1-4,TRBV19,TGTGCCAGTAGCCCCTGGACAGCAACTAATGAAAAACTGTTTTTT,CASSPWTATNEKLFF
-,-,TRBJ1-2,TRBV28,TGTGCCAGCAGTTTACCGATAGGCCCGGGTGGCTACACCTTC,CASSLPIGPGGYTF
-,once,TRBJ2-7,TRBV12-3/TRBV12-4,TGTGCCAGCAGTTTCGGAGTTAAATACGAGCAGTACTTC,CASSFGVKYEQYF
-,-,TRBJ1-4,TRBV1,TGCACCAGCAGCCGTAATACAGGTCTGCGCGTCAATGAAAAACTGTTTTTT,CTSSRNTGLRVNEKLFF
TRBD2,-,TRBJ2-3,TRBV2,TGTGCCAGCAAAAGGCGGGAGGGCCCAGATACGCAGTATTTT,CASKRREGPDTQYF
-,-,TRBJ2-3,TRBV6-1,TGTGCCAGCAGTGAAGGGACTATTTCCACAGATACGCAGTATTTT,CASSEGTISTDTQYF
TRBD2,-,TRBJ2-2,TRBV27,TGTGCCAGCAGCATAGAGGGAGGGCGAGAGGGCCACGGCGGGGAGCTGTTTTTT,CASSIEGGREGHGGELFF
TRBD1,-,TRBJ1-2,TRBV11-2,TGTGCCAGCAGCTTTGACAGGGGACGGGGCTACACCTTC,CASSFDRGRGYTF
-,once,TRBJ1-2,TRBV30,TGTGCCTGGAGTCCCGGCGGCCCTACTAACTATGGCTACACCTTC,CAWSPGGPTNYGYTF
-,-,TRBJ1-5,TRBV10-2,TGCGCCAGCAGACCCGGGGGGAGGGGCGATCAGCCCCAGCATTTT,CASRPGGRGDQPQHF
TRBD1,-,TRBJ1-2,TRBV28,TGTGCCAGCAGCCGGACAGGCTATGGCTACACCTTC,CASSRTGYGYTF
TRBD1,-,TRBJ1-3,TRBV30,TGTGCCTGGACCTGGACTGGGACAGCTGGAAACACCATATATTTT,CAWTWTGTAGNTIYF
-,-,TRBJ2-1,TRBV11-3,TGTGCCAGCAGCGAACATGCTAATGAGCAGTTCTTC,CASSEHANEQFF
TRBD1,-,TRBJ1-4,TRBV5-4,TGTGCCAGCAGCCGGCAAACAGGGGGTAATGAAAAACTGTTTTTT,CASSRQTGGNEKLFF
-,-,TRBJ1-1,TRBV28,TGTGCCAGCAGTTTACAGGGGTACACTGAAGCTTTCTTT,CASSLQGYTEAFF
-,-,TRBJ1-1,TRBV10-2,TGCGCCAGCAGTGAGCAGGGGATTAGGGCTGAAGCTTTCTTT,CASSEQGIRAEAFF
TRBD1,few,TRBJ2-2,TRBV18,TGTGCCAGCTCAGCCGGGACAGGGGACACCGGGGAGCTGTTTTTT,CASSAGTGDTGELFF
-,-,TRBJ1-1,TRBV6-2/TRBV6-3,TGTGCCAGCGGCCGGTTGGGCAGTGAAGCTTTCTTT,CASGRLGSEAFF
-,-,TRBJ1-6,TRBV27,TGTGCCAGCAGGGTGCAGGGAAGGAGTTCACCCCTCCACTTT,CASRVQGRSSPLHF
-,-,TRBJ1-5,TRBV28,TGTGCCAGCAGTTCCTCCTATTGGAATCAGCCCCAGCATTTT,CASSSSYWNQPQHF
-,-,TRBJ1-1,TRBV29-1,TGCAGCGCCTCGATCGGGTCGGGGGGGTTCGCTTTCTTT,CSASIGSGGFAFF
-,-,TRBJ1-3,TRBV14,TGTGCCAGCAGCCAAGATCGCGGCTCTGGAAACACCATATATTTT,CASSQDRGSGNTIYF
-,-,TRBJ1-4,TRBV29-1,TGCAGCGCTGCTGGGGGGGGAAGGAGGGATGAAAAACTGTTTTTT,CSAAGGGRRDEKLFF
-,once,TRBJ1-2,TRBV19,TGTGCCAGTACCCTCGAGGGGGTCTATGGCTACACCTTC,CASTLEGVYGYTF
TRBD1,-,TRBJ1-5,TRBV28,TGTGCCAGCAGTGCCCCGGACAGGTTAAATCAGCCCCAGCATTTT,CASSAPDRLNQPQHF
-,few,TRBJ1-1,TRBV7-2,TGTGCCAGCAGCTTCCGCGACAGCACTGAAGCTTTCTTT,CASSFRDSTEAFF
-,-,TRBJ1-2,TRBV2,TGTGCCAGCAGTGAGGGAGGGAGGGATGGCTACACCTTC,CASSEGGRDGYTF
TRBD2,-,TRBJ2-3,TRBV9,TGTGCCAGCAGCGCTCGGGGGGATAGCGCAGTGGATACGCAGTATTTT,CASSARGDSAVDTQYF
-,once,TRBJ1-2,TRBV6-4,TGTGCCAGCAGTGACTCTGTTTCTCGGCACAGATGTGGCTACACCTTC,CASSDSVSRHRCGYTF
-,-,TRBJ1-2,TRBV14,TGTGCCAGCAGCCTGGCACCCCACTATGGCTACACCTTC,CASSLAPHYGYTF
TRBD1,few,TRBJ1-2,TRBV15,TGTGCCACCAGCAGCCCTACAGGGGACTATGGCTACACCTTC,CATSSPTGDYGYTF
TRBD2,-,TRBJ2-7,TRBV6-4,TGTGCCAGCAGCCAACTAGCGGGGGGCAGGTACGAGCAGTACTTC,CASSQLAGGRYEQYF
-,-,TRBJ1-2,TRBV6-5,TGTGCCAGCAGTTACTCGGGCAGGATAGGTGGCTACACCTTC,CASSYSGRIGGYTF
TRBD1,-,TRBJ2-1,TRBV28,TGTGCCAGCACCTCCGGGACAGGATCCTACAATGAGCAGTTCTTC,CASTSGTGSYNEQFF
TRBD1,-,TRBJ1-5,TRBV2,TGTGCCAGCAGTGAAGTTCTGTCAGGGGGCATTGGCAATCAGCCCCAGCATTTT,CASSEVLSGGIGNQPQHF
-,-,TRBJ1-3,TRBV7-2,TGTGCCAGCAGCATACTATTTACGGGCTCTGGAAACACCATATATTTT,CASSILFTGSGNTIYF
TRBD1,-,TRBJ1-1,TRBV28,TGTGCCAGCAGTCCCGGGACAGGGCGGTGGACTGAAGCTTTCTTT,CASSPGTGRWTEAFF
TRBD2,-,TRBJ2-1,TRBV28,TGTGCCAGCAGTTTTGCTAGCGGGTTTTACAATGAGCAGTTCTTC,CASSFASGFYNEQFF
TRBD2,-,TRBJ2-4,TRBV6-5,TGTGCCAGCAGCCTCGGGACTAGGGGCAACATTCAGTACTTC,CASSLGTRGNIQYF
-,-,TRBJ2-5,TRBV6-5,TGTGCCAGCAGTTACTCCCGGTCCGGGTGGGAGACCCAGTACTTC,CASSYSRSGWETQYF
-,-,TRBJ1-1,TRBV28,TGTGCCAGCAACCCTACAGGGATCGTGTATGGCACTGAAGCTTTCTTT,CASNPTGIVYGTEAFF
TRBD1,-,TRBJ1-5,TRBV15,TGTGCCACCAGCACCCGGACAGGGTTTCAGCCCCAGCATTTT,CATSTRTGFQPQHF
TRBD2,-,TRBJ2-1,TRBV7-2,TGTGCCAGCAGCTTCCCCGTGACTAGCGGGAGGGGGAATGAGCAGTTCTTC,CASSFPVTSGRGNEQFF
-,-,TRBJ2-7,TRBV19,TGTGCCAGTAGTATCTCCACGGTATCCTACGAGCAGTACTTC,CASSISTVSYEQYF
-,-,TRBJ2-2,TRBV15,TGTGCCACCAGCGGCAGGGATCCCACCGGGGAGCTGTTTTTT,CATSGRDPTGELFF
TRBD2,-,TRBJ2-1,TRBV10-3,TGTGCCATCAGAGGACTAGCTTTTGGTAAAAATGAGCAGTTCTTC,CAIRGLAFGKNEQFF
TRBD1,-,TRBJ1-2,TRBV6-2/TRBV6-3,TGTGCCAGCAGCCGTCTGGACAGGGGCTATGGCTACACCTTC,CASSRLDRGYGYTF
TRBD1,-,TRBJ1-2,TRBV6-5,TGTGCCAGCAGTTACTCAGGGGGCTCCTGGGGCTACACCTTC,CASSYSGGSWGYTF